Listed below are T cell receptor beta chains from one sample, sequenced in a study of graft-versus-host responses after intestinal transplantation. Generated by immunoSEQ multiplex PCR, the TCRdb table keeps only in-frame clones and is missing some. Of 84,000 or so clones in the sample, roughly 84% are singletons; the top ten hold around 8%. Antigen specificity for these receptors is unknown. The sample consisted of unstimulated CD8+ T cells sorted from spleen or lymph node cells, taken before transplant. These receptors were obtained from a human donor who was the organ donor for an intestinal transplant. Both conserved end residues are part of each CDR3. The D gene is left open where the match is weak. Only some rows state a clone size, as once, few, many or a class for expanded clones.

J gene,clone size,D gene,V gene,CDR3 DNA,CDR3 protein
TRBJ1-1,.,.,TRBV5-1,TGCGCCAGCAGCTTTGACCCCGGCAGGGAAAGCATTGGCACTGAAGCTTTCTTT,CASSFDPGRESIGTEAFF
TRBJ1-1,.,.,TRBV28,TGTGCCAGCAGTTCCGGGAACCGCATGAACACTGAAGCTTTCTTT,CASSSGNRMNTEAFF
TRBJ1-5,.,.,TRBV10-3,TGTGCCATCAGTGAGTCCAAGGGGGTTGTGGAGATCCAGCCCCAGCATTTT,CAISESKGVVEIQPQHF
TRBJ2-7,.,.,TRBV20-1,TGCAGTGCGGGCGGCGAGCAGTACTTC,CSAGGEQYF
TRBJ1-2,medium-sized,.,TRBV19,TGTGCCAGTAGTATGTCGTGGCCGGTCGATCTTTGGGGCTACACCTTC,CASSMSWPVDLWGYTF
TRBJ1-1,.,.,TRBV14,TGTGCCAGCAGCCGATTAATGGGGGGCAGAGAGAACACTGAAGCTTTCTTT,CASSRLMGGRENTEAFF
TRBJ1-6,.,.,TRBV18,TGTGCCAGCTCACCAGGGGGAGATTCACCCCTCCACTTT,CASSPGGDSPLHF
TRBJ1-1,.,.,TRBV6-1,TGTGCCAGCAGCGACGACTGGCTGAACACTGAAGCTTTCTTT,CASSDDWLNTEAFF
TRBJ1-6,once,.,TRBV5-5,TGTGCCAGCAGCTGGGTTCCTAGCTCCTATAATTCACCCCTCCACTTT,CASSWVPSSYNSPLHF
TRBJ2-2,.,.,TRBV7-6,TGTGCCAGCAGCCGGAAAACGGGGACCGGGGAGCTGTTTTTT,CASSRKTGTGELFF
TRBJ1-2,.,.,TRBV5-6,TGTGCCAGCAGCTTGGGACAGGAGCGCTATGGCTACACCTTC,CASSLGQERYGYTF
TRBJ2-7,few,.,TRBV27,TGTGCCAGCAGTTTGAGGGGGGCCGCCTACGAGCAGTACTTC,CASSLRGAAYEQYF
TRBJ1-3,.,.,TRBV30,TGTGCCTGGACGAGGGGCAGGAGCTCTGGAAACACCATATATTTT,CAWTRGRSSGNTIYF
TRBJ1-5,.,.,TRBV5-5,TGTGCCAGCAGCTTAACCCTCCAGGGAAGCAATCAGCCCCAGCATTTT,CASSLTLQGSNQPQHF
TRBJ2-2,.,TRBD2,TRBV4-1,TGCGCCAGCAGCCAATATACGGGGGGCACCGGGGAGCTGTTTTTT,CASSQYTGGTGELFF
TRBJ2-7,.,.,TRBV6-1,TGTGCCAGCGGGCAGTTCTCCTACGAGCAGTACTTC,CASGQFSYEQYF
TRBJ1-2,.,.,TRBV2,TGTGCCAGCAGTGAAAGTTTGGCCGGTTATGGCTACACCTTC,CASSESLAGYGYTF
TRBJ2-5,.,.,TRBV28,TGTGCCAGCAGTCCCGGACTATCCCTTCAAGAGACCCAGTACTTC,CASSPGLSLQETQYF
TRBJ1-1,.,.,TRBV4-1,TGCGCCAGCAGCCAAGCTACTGGGAACACTGAAGCTTTCTTT,CASSQATGNTEAFF
TRBJ2-7,.,.,TRBV9,TGTGCCAGCAGCGTAGGTACACTCCCCTCACTAAGCTCCTACGAGCAGTACTTC,CASSVGTLPSLSSYEQYF
TRBJ2-7,.,TRBD1,TRBV7-9,TGTGCCAGCACCCCTGGACAGGGACCCTACGAGCAGTACTTC,CASTPGQGPYEQYF
TRBJ1-4,.,.,TRBV2,TGTGCCAGCAGTGAATCGGGGACGGGGGCTGAAAAACTGTTTTTT,CASSESGTGAEKLFF
TRBJ2-2,few,.,TRBV4-2,TGTGCCAGCAGCCAAGATGGGGATACAGGTCCGGGGGAGCTGTTTTTT,CASSQDGDTGPGELFF
TRBJ2-1,.,TRBD1,TRBV29-1,TGCAGCGTACGGGACAGACTCCTCAATGAGCAGTTCTTC,CSVRDRLLNEQFF
TRBJ2-1,.,TRBD2,TRBV10-1,TGCGCCAGCAGTGAGACTAGCGGGGGCTACAATGAGCAGTTCTTC,CASSETSGGYNEQFF
TRBJ2-1,.,.,TRBV4-1,TGCGCCAGCAGCCAAGCAAAGGGGGGGGCGGCTCGGAATGAGCAGTTCTTC,CASSQAKGGAARNEQFF
TRBJ1-5,.,TRBD1,TRBV28,TGTGCCAGCAGTAAAGACTTCAGGGGGTTTAATCAGCCCCAGCATTTT,CASSKDFRGFNQPQHF
TRBJ2-7,.,.,TRBV4-1,TGCGCCAGCAGCCAACGAACCAGATTAGAGCAGTACTTC,CASSQRTRLEQYF
TRBJ1-6,.,.,TRBV28,TGTGCCAGCAGTTCCCCCGGCGGCTCCTATAATTCACCCCTCCACTTT,CASSSPGGSYNSPLHF
TRBJ1-1,.,TRBD1,TRBV2,TGTGCCAGAGGGGGCAGTCACACTGAAGCTTTCTTT,CARGGSHTEAFF
TRBJ2-2,.,.,TRBV7-2,TGTGCCAGCAGCTTATTGCCCGGGGAGCTGTTTTTT,CASSLLPGELFF
TRBJ2-1,.,TRBD2,TRBV9,TGTGCCAGCAGCGTAGAACCAGCGGGGGATTGGAATGAGCAGTTCTTC,CASSVEPAGDWNEQFF
TRBJ2-3,.,.,TRBV9,TGTGCCAGCAGCTCGCCTAGCACAGATACGCAGTATTTT,CASSSPSTDTQYF
TRBJ1-4,once,.,TRBV6-1,TGTGCCAGCAGTGAATCGGGACTAGATAATGAAAAACTGTTTTTT,CASSESGLDNEKLFF
TRBJ2-7,.,TRBD1,TRBV28,TGTGCCAGCAGCTCACCGGGACAGGACGAGCAGTACTTC,CASSSPGQDEQYF
TRBJ2-1,once,.,TRBV29-1,TGCAGCGTCGCCGGGCTCGCGACCTGGGATGAGCAGTTCTTC,CSVAGLATWDEQFF
TRBJ1-3,.,.,TRBV4-2,TGTGCCAGCAGCCAAGTTAACCCACAGCCCATATATTTT,CASSQVNPQPIYF
TRBJ1-3,.,.,TRBV4-1,TGCGCCAGCCGACAGGGAAACACCATATATTTT,CASRQGNTIYF
TRBJ1-1,.,.,TRBV6-6,TGTGCCAGCAGTTATCGGGGGATGAACACTGAAGCTTTCTTT,CASSYRGMNTEAFF
TRBJ2-3,.,TRBD2,TRBV2,TGTGCCAGCGAGTTTATTCGGGGGGGCGCCACAGATACGCAGTATTTT,CASEFIRGGATDTQYF
TRBJ2-3,.,.,TRBV4-1,TGCGCCAGCAGCCAAGATGACATATCAGATACGCAGTATTTT,CASSQDDISDTQYF
TRBJ1-2,once,TRBD1,TRBV6-1,TGTGCCAGCAGCACGGACAGGGCGATGTATGGCTACACCTTC,CASSTDRAMYGYTF
TRBJ2-7,once,.,TRBV15,TGTGCCACCAGCAGAGAAGCTCGGGGCTACGAGCAGTACTTC,CATSREARGYEQYF
TRBJ2-1,.,TRBD1,TRBV14,TGTGCCAGCAGCCAAGAATATAGGGACAGGGGCTACAATGAGCAGTTCTTC,CASSQEYRDRGYNEQFF